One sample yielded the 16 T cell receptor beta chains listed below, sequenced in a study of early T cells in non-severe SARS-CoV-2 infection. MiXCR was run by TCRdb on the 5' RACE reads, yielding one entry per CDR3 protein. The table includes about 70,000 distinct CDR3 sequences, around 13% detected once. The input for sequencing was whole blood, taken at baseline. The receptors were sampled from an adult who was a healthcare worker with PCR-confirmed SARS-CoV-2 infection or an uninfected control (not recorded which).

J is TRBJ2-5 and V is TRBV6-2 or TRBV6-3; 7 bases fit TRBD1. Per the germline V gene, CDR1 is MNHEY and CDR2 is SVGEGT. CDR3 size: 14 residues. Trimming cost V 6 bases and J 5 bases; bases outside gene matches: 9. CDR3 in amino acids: CASSFTGDVETQYF. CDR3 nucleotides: TGTGCCAGCAGCTTTACAGGGGATGTGGAGACCCAGTACTTC.

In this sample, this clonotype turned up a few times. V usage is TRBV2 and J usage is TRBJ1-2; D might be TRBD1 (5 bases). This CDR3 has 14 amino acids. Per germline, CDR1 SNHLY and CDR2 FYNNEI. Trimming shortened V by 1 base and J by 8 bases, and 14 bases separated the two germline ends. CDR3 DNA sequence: TGTGCCAGCAGTGAAGTTAACATGGGGCCCGGCTACACCTTC. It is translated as CASSEVNMGPGYTF.

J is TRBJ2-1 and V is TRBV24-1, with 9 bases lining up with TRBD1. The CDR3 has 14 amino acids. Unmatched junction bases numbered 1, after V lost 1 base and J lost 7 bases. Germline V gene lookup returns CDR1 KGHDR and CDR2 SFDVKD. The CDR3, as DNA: TGTGCCACCAGTGATTTCGGGACAGGGAATGAGCAGTTCTTC. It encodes CATSDFGTGNEQFF.

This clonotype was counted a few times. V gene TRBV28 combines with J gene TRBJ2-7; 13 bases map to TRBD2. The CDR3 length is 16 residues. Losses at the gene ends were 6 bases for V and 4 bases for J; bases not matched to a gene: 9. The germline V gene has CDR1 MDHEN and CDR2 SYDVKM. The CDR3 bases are TGTGCCAGCAGCAGGACTAGCGGGAGCGTACGGTACGAGCAGTACTTC. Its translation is CASSRTSGSVRYEQYF. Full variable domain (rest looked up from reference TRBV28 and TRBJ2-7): DVKVTQSSRYLVKRTGEKVFLECVQDMDHENMFWYRQDPGLGLRLIYFSYDVKMKEKGDIPEGYSVSREKKERFSLILESASTNQTSMYLCASSRTSGSVRYEQYFGPGTRLTVT.

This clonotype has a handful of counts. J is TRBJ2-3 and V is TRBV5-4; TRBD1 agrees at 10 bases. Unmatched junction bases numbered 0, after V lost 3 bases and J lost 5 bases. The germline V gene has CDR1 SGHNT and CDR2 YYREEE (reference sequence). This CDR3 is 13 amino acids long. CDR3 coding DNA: TGTGCCAGCAGCTGGACAGGGGGAGATACGCAGTATTTT. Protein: CASSWTGGDTQYF.

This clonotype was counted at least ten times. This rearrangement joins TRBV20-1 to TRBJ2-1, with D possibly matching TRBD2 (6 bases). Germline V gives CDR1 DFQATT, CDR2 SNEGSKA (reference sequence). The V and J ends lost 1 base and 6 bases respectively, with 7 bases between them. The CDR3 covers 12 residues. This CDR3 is CSARVGGNEQFF. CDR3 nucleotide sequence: TGCAGTGCTAGAGTGGGGGGCAATGAGCAGTTCTTC.

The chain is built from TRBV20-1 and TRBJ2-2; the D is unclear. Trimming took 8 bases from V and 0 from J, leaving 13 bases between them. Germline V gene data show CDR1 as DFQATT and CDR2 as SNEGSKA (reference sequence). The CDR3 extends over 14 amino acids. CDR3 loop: CSSPKGTNTGELFF. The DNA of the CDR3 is TGCAGTTCCCCTAAAGGCACGAACACCGGGGAGCTGTTTTTT.

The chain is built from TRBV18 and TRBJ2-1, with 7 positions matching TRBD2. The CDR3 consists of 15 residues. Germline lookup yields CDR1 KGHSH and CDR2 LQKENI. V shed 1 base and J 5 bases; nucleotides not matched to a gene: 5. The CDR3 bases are TGTGCCAGCTCACCACTAAGCGGGACGAACAATGAGCAGTTCTTC. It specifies CASSPLSGTNNEQFF.

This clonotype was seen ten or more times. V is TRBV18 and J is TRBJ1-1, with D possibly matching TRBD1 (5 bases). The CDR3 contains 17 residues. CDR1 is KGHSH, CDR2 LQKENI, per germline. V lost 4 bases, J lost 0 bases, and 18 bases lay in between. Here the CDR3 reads CASSLQGLQGLNTEAFF. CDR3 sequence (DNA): TGTGCCAGCTCACTGCAAGGTCTTCAGGGACTGAACACTGAAGCTTTCTTT. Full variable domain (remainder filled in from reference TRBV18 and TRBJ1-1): NAGVMQNPRHLVRRRGQEARLRCSPMKGHSHVYWYRQLPEEGLKFMVYLQKENIIDESGMPKERFSAEFPKEGPSILRIQQVVRGDSAAYFCASSLQGLQGLNTEAFFGQGTRLTVV.

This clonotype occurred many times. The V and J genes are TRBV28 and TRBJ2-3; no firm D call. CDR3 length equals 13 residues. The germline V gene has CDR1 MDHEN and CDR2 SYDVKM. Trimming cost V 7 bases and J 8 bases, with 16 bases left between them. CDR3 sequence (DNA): TGTGCCAGCATACGAGAGAGAGATACTACGCAGTATTTT. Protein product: CASIRERDTTQYF.

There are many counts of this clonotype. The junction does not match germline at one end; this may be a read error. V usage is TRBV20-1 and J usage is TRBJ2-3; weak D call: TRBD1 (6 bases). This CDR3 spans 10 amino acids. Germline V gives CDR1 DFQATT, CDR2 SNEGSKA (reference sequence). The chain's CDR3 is CSAREHRVNF. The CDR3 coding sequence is TGCAGTGCTAGAGAGCACAGGGTGAATTTT.

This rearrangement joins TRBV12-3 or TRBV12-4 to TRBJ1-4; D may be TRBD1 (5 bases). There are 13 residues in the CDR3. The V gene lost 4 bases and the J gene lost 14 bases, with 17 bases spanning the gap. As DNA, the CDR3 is TGTGCCAGCAGTTGGGGCCGGAGTAATCAGCTGTTTTTT. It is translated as CASSWGRSNQLFF.

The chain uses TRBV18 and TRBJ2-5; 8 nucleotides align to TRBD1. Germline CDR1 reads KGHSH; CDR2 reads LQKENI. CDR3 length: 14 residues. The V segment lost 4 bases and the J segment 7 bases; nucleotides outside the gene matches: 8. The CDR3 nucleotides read TGTGCCAGCTCACGGGAGACAGGGGAAGGGACCCAGTACTTC. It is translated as CASSRETGEGTQYF.

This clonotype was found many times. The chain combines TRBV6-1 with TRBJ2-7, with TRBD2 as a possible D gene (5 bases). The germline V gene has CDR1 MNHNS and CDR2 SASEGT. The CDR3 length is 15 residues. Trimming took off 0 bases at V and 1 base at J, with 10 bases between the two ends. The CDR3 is CASSEARTVSYEQYF. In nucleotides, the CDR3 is TGTGCCAGCAGTGAAGCAAGGACTGTATCCTACGAGCAGTACTTC.

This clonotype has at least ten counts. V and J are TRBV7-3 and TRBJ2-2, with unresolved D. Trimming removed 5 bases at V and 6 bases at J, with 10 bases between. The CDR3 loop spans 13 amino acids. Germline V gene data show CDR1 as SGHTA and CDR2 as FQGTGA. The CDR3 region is CASSPVGAGELFF. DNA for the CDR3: TGTGCCAGCAGCCCCGTGGGCGCCGGGGAGCTGTTTTTT.

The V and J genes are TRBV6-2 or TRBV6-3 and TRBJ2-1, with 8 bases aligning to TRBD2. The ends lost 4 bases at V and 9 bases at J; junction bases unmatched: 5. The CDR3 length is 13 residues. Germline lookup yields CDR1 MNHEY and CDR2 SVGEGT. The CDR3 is CASSSIAGSEQFF. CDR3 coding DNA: TGTGCCAGCAGTTCGATAGCGGGAAGTGAGCAGTTCTTC.